The next 10 T cell receptor beta chains were all read from a single sample in a study of T cells in Graves' hyperthyroidism and ophthalmopathy. Researchers took RNA transcripts and amplified the TCR beta CDR3 regions from them. Using the HTBI primer set, a first-round RT-PCR was run on the TCR CDR3. A single record per CDR3 protein comes from TCRdb applying MiXCR to the multiplex PCR reads. In the table there are around 420,000 distinct CDR3 sequences, less than 20% of which are singletons. Material for sequencing was blood. Receptor source: a woman aged 18-35 years with Graves' hyperthyroidism.

This clonotype was observed a few times. V usage is TRBV20-1 and J usage is TRBJ2-7; D remains ambiguous. The germline V and J ends were trimmed by 6 bases and 0 bases, with 12 bases remaining between them. CDR3 length equals 13 residues. Germline V gene data show CDR1 as DFQATT and CDR2 as SNEGSKA (reference sequence). The CDR3 DNA sequence: TGCAGTGCCGCGTGGCCAGCCTCCTACGAGCAGTACTTC. Translated, it gives CSAAWPASYEQYF.

This clonotype was counted many times. The V call is TRBV9, the J call TRBJ2-2; D unresolved. The germline V and J ends were trimmed by 0 bases and 3 bases, with 9 bases remaining between them. Germline V gene sequence: CDR1 SGDLS, CDR2 YYNGEE. The CDR3 runs to 15 residues. The CDR3: CASSVGPPDTGELFF. Here the CDR3 DNA reads TGTGCCAGCAGCGTAGGGCCACCGGACACCGGGGAGCTGTTTTTT.

This clonotype showed up many times. This chain connects TRBV6-1 to TRBJ2-5, with 8 bases identical to TRBD2. The CDR3 extends over 16 amino acids. CDR1 and CDR2 (germline): MNHNS, SASEGT. With 4 bases clipped from V and 2 bases from J, the junction kept 9 bases outside the gene matches. The CDR3: CASSGVSGEPQETQYF. Here the CDR3 DNA reads TGTGCCAGCAGTGGCGTTAGCGGGGAGCCTCAAGAGACCCAGTACTTC.

This clonotype was seen more than once but under ten times. The V and J genes are TRBV10-1 and TRBJ2-7; TRBD2 agrees at 8 bases. The V segment lost 3 bases and the J segment 2 bases; nucleotides outside the gene matches: 3. CDR3 length: 14 residues. Germline V CDR1 and CDR2: WNHNN, SYGVQD (reference sequence). The CDR3 coding sequence is TGCGCCAGCAGTGACGGGGGGGACACCTACGAGCAGTACTTC. It is translated as CASSDGGDTYEQYF.

This clonotype was observed many times. The chain carries TRBV12-3 or TRBV12-4 and TRBJ2-2; D call uncertain. This CDR3 has 13 residues. Trimming left V 8 bases short and J 2 bases short, with 9 bases between. As DNA, the CDR3 is TGTGCCAGCCGGGCAGCTAACACCGGGGAGCTGTTTTTT. Translating it yields CASRAANTGELFF.

There are many counts of this clonotype. CDR3 residues: CSVEDRSVAEAFF. For the CDR3, the DNA is TGCAGCGTTGAAGATCGATCGGTAGCAGAAGCTTTCTTT. This sequence joins TRBV29-1 and TRBJ1-1; D unresolved. With 0 bases removed from V and 8 bases from J, the gap between germline ends came to 13 bases. The CDR3 is 13 amino acids. The germline V gene encodes CDR1 SQVTM and CDR2 ANQGSEA.

This clonotype was observed at least ten times. This chain joins TRBV13 and TRBJ2-5, with a possible D match to TRBD1 (6 bases). This CDR3 is 14 amino acids long. The germline V and J ends were trimmed by 0 bases and 2 bases, with 7 bases remaining between them. The germline V gene has CDR1 PRHDT and CDR2 FYEKMQ (reference sequence). The CDR3 spells CASSLGDSQETQYF. CDR3 DNA: TGTGCCAGCAGCTTAGGGGACAGTCAAGAGACCCAGTACTTC. The full variable domain, completed using reference TRBV13 and TRBJ2-5, is AAGVIQSPRHLIKEKRETATLKCYPIPRHDTVYWYQQGPGQDPQFLISFYEKMQSDKGSIPDRFSAQQFSDYHSELNMSSLELGDSALYFCASSLGDSQETQYFGPGTRLLVL.

The chain joins TRBV27 to TRBJ1-1; D is uncertain. V dropped 4 bases and J dropped 4 bases, with 13 bases sitting between them. CDR3 size: 14 residues. The germline V gene has CDR1 MNHEY and CDR2 SMNVEV (reference sequence). DNA of the CDR3: TGTGCCAGCAGTTCCCTGACTTACTTCACTGAAGCTTTCTTT. It codes for CASSSLTYFTEAFF.

This clonotype was detected ten times or more. The chain combines TRBV4-2 with TRBJ2-7, with D perhaps assigned TRBD1 or TRBD2 (6 bases each). This CDR3 has 15 amino acids. V dropped 4 bases and J dropped 2 bases, with 15 bases sitting between them. The germline CDR1 and CDR2 sequences are LGHNA and YNFKEQ. This chain's CDR3 is CASSPAEGGTYEQYF. In DNA form, the CDR3 reads TGTGCCAGCAGCCCCGCAGAGGGGGGAACCTACGAGCAGTACTTC.

This clonotype has at least ten counts. The chain is built from TRBV5-1 and TRBJ2-3; 10 bases are a match to TRBD2. This CDR3 comprises 16 residues. Looked up from germline, CDR1 is SGHRS and CDR2 is YFSETQ. After removal of 0 bases from V and 3 bases from J, the junction contained 4 bases not matched to a gene. DNA for the CDR3: TGCGCCAGCAGCTTGGCGCTAGCGGGAGAAACAGATACGCAGTATTTT. It is translated as CASSLALAGETDTQYF.